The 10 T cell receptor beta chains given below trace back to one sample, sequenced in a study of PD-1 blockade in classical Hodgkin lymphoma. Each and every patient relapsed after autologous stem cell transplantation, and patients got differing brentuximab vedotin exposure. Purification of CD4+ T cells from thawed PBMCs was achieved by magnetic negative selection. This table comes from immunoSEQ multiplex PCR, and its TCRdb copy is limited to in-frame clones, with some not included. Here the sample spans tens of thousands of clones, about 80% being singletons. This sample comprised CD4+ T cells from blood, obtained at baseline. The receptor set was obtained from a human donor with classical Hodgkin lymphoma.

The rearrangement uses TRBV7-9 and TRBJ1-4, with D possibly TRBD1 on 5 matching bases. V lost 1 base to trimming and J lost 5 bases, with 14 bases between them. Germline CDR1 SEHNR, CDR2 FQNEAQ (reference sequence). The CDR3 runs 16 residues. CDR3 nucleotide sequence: TGTGCCAGCAGCTTAGGCGCCGGGACTGACAATGAAAAACTGTTTTTT. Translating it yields CASSLGAGTDNEKLFF. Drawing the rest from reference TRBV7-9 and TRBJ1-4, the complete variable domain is DTGVSQNPRHKITKRGQNVTFRCDPISEHNRLYWYRQTLGQGPEFLTYFQNEAQLEKSRLLSDRFSAERPKGSFSTLEIQRTEQGDSAMYLCASSLGAGTDNEKLFFGSGTQLSVL.

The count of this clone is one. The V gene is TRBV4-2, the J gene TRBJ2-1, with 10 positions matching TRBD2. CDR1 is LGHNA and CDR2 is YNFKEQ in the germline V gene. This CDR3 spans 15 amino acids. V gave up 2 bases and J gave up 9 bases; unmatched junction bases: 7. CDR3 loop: CASSQPGTSAAEQFF. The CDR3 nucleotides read TGTGCCAGCAGCCAACCCGGGACTAGCGCGGCTGAGCAGTTCTTC.

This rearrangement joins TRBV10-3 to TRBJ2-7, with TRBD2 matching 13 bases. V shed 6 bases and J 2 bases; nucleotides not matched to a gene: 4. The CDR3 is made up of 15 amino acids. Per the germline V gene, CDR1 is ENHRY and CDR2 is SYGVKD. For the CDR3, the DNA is TGTGCCATCAGCGGGACTAGCGGGGCCACCTACGAGCAGTACTTC. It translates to CAISGTSGATYEQYF.

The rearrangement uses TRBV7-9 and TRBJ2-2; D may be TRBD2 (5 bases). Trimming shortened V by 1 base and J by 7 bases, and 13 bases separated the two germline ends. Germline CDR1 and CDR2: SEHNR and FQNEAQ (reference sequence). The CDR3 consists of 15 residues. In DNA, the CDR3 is TGTGCCAGCAGCTTAGAAATTGGGGAGAACGGGGAGCTGTTTTTT. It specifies CASSLEIGENGELFF.

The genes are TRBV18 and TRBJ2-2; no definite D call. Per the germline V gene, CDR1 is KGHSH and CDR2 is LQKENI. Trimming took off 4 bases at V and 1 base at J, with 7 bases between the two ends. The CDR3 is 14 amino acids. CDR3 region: CASSQGLNTGELFF. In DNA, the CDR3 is TGTGCCAGCTCACAGGGATTGAACACCGGGGAGCTGTTTTTT.

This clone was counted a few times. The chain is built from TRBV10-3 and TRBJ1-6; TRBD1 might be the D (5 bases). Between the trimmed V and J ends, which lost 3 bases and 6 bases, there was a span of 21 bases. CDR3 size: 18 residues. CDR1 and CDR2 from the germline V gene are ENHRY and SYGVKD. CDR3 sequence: CAISDSGGSAGPNSPLHF. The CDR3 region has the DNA TGTGCCATCAGTGACTCAGGTGGATCGGCAGGGCCTAATTCACCCCTCCACTTT.

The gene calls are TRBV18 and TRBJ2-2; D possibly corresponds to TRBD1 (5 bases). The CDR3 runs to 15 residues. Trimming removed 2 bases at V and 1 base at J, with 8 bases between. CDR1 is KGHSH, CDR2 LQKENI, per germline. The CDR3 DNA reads TGTGCCAGCTCACCAGCACAGGTGAACACCGGGGAGCTGTTTTTT. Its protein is CASSPAQVNTGELFF. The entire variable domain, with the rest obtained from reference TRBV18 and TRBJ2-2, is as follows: NAGVMQNPRHLVRRRGQEARLRCSPMKGHSHVYWYRQLPEEGLKFMVYLQKENIIDESGMPKERFSAEFPKEGPSILRIQQVVRGDSAAYFCASSPAQVNTGELFFGEGSRLTVL.

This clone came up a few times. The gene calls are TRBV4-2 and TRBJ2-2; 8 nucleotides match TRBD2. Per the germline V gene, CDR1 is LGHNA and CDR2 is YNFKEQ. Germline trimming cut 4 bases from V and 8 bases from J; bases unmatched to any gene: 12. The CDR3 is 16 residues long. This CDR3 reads CASSPASSGVAGELFF. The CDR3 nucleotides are TGTGCCAGCAGCCCGGCTAGTAGCGGGGTAGCTGGGGAGCTGTTTTTT.

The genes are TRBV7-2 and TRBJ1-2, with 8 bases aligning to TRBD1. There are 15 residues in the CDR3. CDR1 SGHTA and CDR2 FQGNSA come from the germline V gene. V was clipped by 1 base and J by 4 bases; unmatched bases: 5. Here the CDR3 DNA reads TGTGCCAGCAGCTTAGGTGGTGGACAGGGCTATGGCTACACCTTC. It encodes CASSLGGGQGYGYTF.

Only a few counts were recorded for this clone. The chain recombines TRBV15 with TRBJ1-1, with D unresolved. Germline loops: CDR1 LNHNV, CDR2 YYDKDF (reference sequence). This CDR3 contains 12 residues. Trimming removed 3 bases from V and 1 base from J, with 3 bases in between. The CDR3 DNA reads TGTGCCACCAGCAGCTGGAACACTGAAGCTTTCTTT. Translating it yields CATSSWNTEAFF.